This TCR beta chain derives from a study of blood T cells in healthy people across ages. Study information: Researchers report that template switching captured about one barcoded beta molecule per two T cells.

The second PCR ran about 6 to 12 cycles with a sample-barcoded 5' primer and J-beta primers. Each of the cDNA molecules was tagged by a template-switch adaptor with 12 random nucleotides. TCRdb reprocessed the 5' RACE reads via MiXCR and lists one record per CDR3 protein. In the table there are some 560,000 distinct CDR3 sequences, approximately 26% of which are singletons. The draw of peripheral blood yielded around 10 milliliters from each donor. Between the trimmed V and J ends, which lost 4 bases and 7 bases, there was a span of 11 bases. The CDR3 totals 13 residues. Per the germline V gene, CDR1 is SGHRS and CDR2 is YFSETQ. This clonotype has a count of ten or more. The same sample was also used in a study of T cells of mothers and their children. As that study records: The TCR beta CDR3 read count exceeded 9.5 million for each mother and was several million for each child.

Material for sequencing was blood. This chain joins TRBV5-1 and TRBJ1-4; D ambiguous. This clonotype originated in a boy aged 2 to 10 in good health. The CDR3 sequence is CASSLADAEKLFF. The CDR3 coding sequence is TGCGCCAGCAGCCTAGCGGATGCTGAAAAACTGTTTTTT.